A selection of T cell receptor beta chains follows, all from one sample in a study of blood T cell repertoires in COVID-19. Clones were read by immunoSEQ multiplex PCR, and TCRdb kept only the in-frame ones, dropping some. The repertoire holds roughly 280,000 clones, with about nine tenths as singletons. Material for sequencing was peripheral blood. The receptors here all came from a young woman with COVID-19, enrolled during active disease. Both conserved end residues are part of each CDR3. The D gene is left open where the match is weak. Clone size, where shown, is once, few, many, or a class for clones that have expanded.

V gene: TRBV29-1
J gene: TRBJ1-1
CDR3 length: 14
D gene: NA
clone size: NA
CDR3 protein: CSVKKAGVNTEAFF
CDR3 DNA: TGCAGCGTAAAGAAGGCAGGGGTGAACACTGAAGCTTTCTTT

V gene: TRBV29-1
J gene: TRBJ2-7
CDR3 length: 12
D gene: NA
clone size: NA
CDR3 protein: CSVESSPYEQYF
CDR3 DNA: TGCAGCGTTGAATCCTCCCCCTACGAGCAGTACTTC

V gene: TRBV7-2
J gene: TRBJ2-2
CDR3 length: 17
D gene: TRBD2
clone size: NA
CDR3 protein: CATSSTPGLVFSGELFF
CDR3 DNA: TGTGCCACCTCATCTACGCCGGGACTAGTGTTTTCCGGGGAGCTGTTTTTT

V gene: TRBV6-2/TRBV6-3
J gene: TRBJ2-5
CDR3 length: 16
D gene: NA
clone size: NA
CDR3 protein: CASSYSSGIGAETQYF
CDR3 DNA: TGTGCCAGCAGTTACTCTTCCGGGATCGGTGCGGAGACCCAGTACTTC

V gene: TRBV24-1
J gene: TRBJ2-2
CDR3 length: 17
D gene: NA
clone size: NA
CDR3 protein: CATSDSLDRMRAGELFF
CDR3 DNA: TGTGCCACCAGTGATTCCCTTGACAGGATGAGGGCCGGGGAGCTGTTTTTT

V gene: TRBV5-4
J gene: TRBJ2-1
CDR3 length: 13
D gene: TRBD2
clone size: NA
CDR3 protein: CASSVGLVGEQFF
CDR3 DNA: TGTGCCAGCAGCGTCGGACTAGTGGGTGAGCAGTTCTTC

V gene: TRBV6-6
J gene: TRBJ2-7
CDR3 length: 14
D gene: TRBD2
clone size: NA
CDR3 protein: CASSFGLAEREQYF
CDR3 DNA: TGTGCCAGCAGTTTTGGACTAGCGGAAAGGGAGCAGTACTTC

V gene: TRBV28
J gene: TRBJ1-2
CDR3 length: 16
D gene: TRBD1
clone size: NA
CDR3 protein: CASSAFLAGGTKSYTF
CDR3 DNA: TGTGCCAGCAGTGCCTTCCTGGCAGGGGGGACGAAGAGCTACACCTTC

V gene: TRBV6-4
J gene: TRBJ2-3
CDR3 length: 15
D gene: NA
clone size: NA
CDR3 protein: CASSASGAGTDTQYF
CDR3 DNA: TGTGCCAGCAGTGCATCAGGGGCCGGCACAGATACGCAGTATTTT

V gene: TRBV19
J gene: TRBJ1-3
CDR3 length: 14
D gene: NA
clone size: NA
CDR3 protein: CASSIVLSGNTIYF
CDR3 DNA: TGTGCCAGTAGTATTGTGTTATCCGGAAACACCATATATTTT

V gene: TRBV2
J gene: TRBJ2-7
CDR3 length: 11
D gene: NA
clone size: NA
CDR3 protein: CASSFSVEQYF
CDR3 DNA: TGTGCCAGCAGTTTTTCCGTAGAGCAGTACTTC

V gene: TRBV5-4
J gene: TRBJ1-2
CDR3 length: 15
D gene: TRBD1
clone size: NA
CDR3 protein: CASSLGDRGGYGYTF
CDR3 DNA: TGTGCCAGCAGCCTGGGGGACAGGGGCGGGTATGGCTACACCTTC

V gene: TRBV21-1
J gene: TRBJ1-1
CDR3 length: 13
D gene: NA
clone size: NA
CDR3 protein: CASGRQGSGEAFF
CDR3 DNA: TGTGCCAGCGGTAGACAGGGGAGCGGGGAAGCTTTCTTT

V gene: TRBV30
J gene: TRBJ1-5
CDR3 length: 14
D gene: NA
clone size: NA
CDR3 protein: CAWSSSDRNQPQHF
CDR3 DNA: TGTGCCTGGAGTTCATCAGACAGAAATCAGCCCCAGCATTTT

V gene: TRBV27
J gene: TRBJ2-2
CDR3 length: 14
D gene: TRBD1
clone size: NA
CDR3 protein: CASSPTGLTGELFF
CDR3 DNA: TGTGCCAGCAGTCCGACAGGGCTCACCGGGGAGCTGTTTTTT

V gene: TRBV10-1
J gene: TRBJ1-3
CDR3 length: 12
D gene: NA
clone size: once
CDR3 protein: CATSAGGNTIYF
CDR3 DNA: TGCGCCACCTCGGCAGGGGGAAACACCATATATTTT

V gene: TRBV10-3
J gene: TRBJ2-7
CDR3 length: 15
D gene: TRBD1
clone size: NA
CDR3 protein: CAISESRQGADEQYF
CDR3 DNA: TGTGCCATCAGTGAGTCGAGGCAGGGGGCCGACGAGCAGTACTTC

V gene: TRBV7-2
J gene: TRBJ1-1
CDR3 length: 16
D gene: NA
clone size: NA
CDR3 protein: CASSRISPSMNTEAFF
CDR3 DNA: TGTGCCAGCAGCAGAATTAGCCCTAGCATGAACACTGAAGCTTTCTTT

V gene: TRBV27
J gene: TRBJ2-5
CDR3 length: 13
D gene: NA
clone size: NA
CDR3 protein: CATATEGGETQYF
CDR3 DNA: TGTGCCACCGCGACGGAGGGAGGAGAGACCCAGTACTTC

V gene: TRBV6-2/TRBV6-3
J gene: TRBJ2-7
CDR3 length: 15
D gene: TRBD1
clone size: NA
CDR3 protein: CASSSTGVSSYEQYF
CDR3 DNA: TGTGCCAGCAGTTCAACAGGGGTCTCCTCCTACGAGCAGTACTTC

V gene: TRBV28
J gene: TRBJ2-1
CDR3 length: 16
D gene: TRBD1
clone size: NA
CDR3 protein: CASSRDSLNSYNEQFF
CDR3 DNA: TGTGCCAGCAGTCGGGACAGCCTTAACTCCTACAATGAGCAGTTCTTC

V gene: TRBV11-2
J gene: TRBJ2-7
CDR3 length: 17
D gene: TRBD1
clone size: NA
CDR3 protein: CASSLEWDRSWRDEQYF
CDR3 DNA: TGTGCCAGCAGCTTAGAGTGGGACAGGAGTTGGAGGGACGAGCAGTACTTC

V gene: TRBV6-7
J gene: TRBJ2-7
CDR3 length: 12
D gene: NA
clone size: NA
CDR3 protein: CASVAGVYEQYF
CDR3 DNA: TGTGCCAGCGTCGCGGGCGTCTACGAGCAGTACTTC

V gene: TRBV28
J gene: TRBJ2-2
CDR3 length: 14
D gene: NA
clone size: NA
CDR3 protein: CASSGTPNTGELFF
CDR3 DNA: TGTGCCAGCAGCGGGACACCTAACACCGGGGAGCTGTTTTTT

V gene: TRBV12-3/TRBV12-4
J gene: TRBJ1-2
CDR3 length: 13
D gene: NA
clone size: NA
CDR3 protein: CASSRDLGYGYTF
CDR3 DNA: TGTGCCAGCAGCCGGGATCTGGGCTATGGCTACACCTTC

V gene: TRBV6-5
J gene: TRBJ2-7
CDR3 length: 15
D gene: TRBD1
clone size: NA
CDR3 protein: CASSQGRTGGNEQYF
CDR3 DNA: TGTGCCAGCAGTCAGGGGCGGACAGGGGGCAACGAGCAGTACTTC

V gene: TRBV6-5
J gene: TRBJ2-7
CDR3 length: 14
D gene: TRBD1
clone size: NA
CDR3 protein: CASSSRTGAYEQYF
CDR3 DNA: TGTGCCAGCAGCTCCCGGACAGGGGCCTACGAGCAGTACTTC

V gene: TRBV21-1
J gene: TRBJ2-1
CDR3 length: 19
D gene: NA
clone size: NA
CDR3 protein: CASTRFIGLAGECYNEQFF
CDR3 DNA: TGTGCCAGCACCAGGTTCATTGGACTAGCGGGAGAGTGCTACAATGAGCAGTTCTTC

V gene: TRBV4-1
J gene: TRBJ2-5
CDR3 length: 15
D gene: TRBD2
clone size: NA
CDR3 protein: CASSQDPAGEETQYF
CDR3 DNA: TGCGCCAGCAGCCAAGATCCAGCGGGAGAAGAGACCCAGTACTTC

V gene: TRBV24-1
J gene: TRBJ2-5
CDR3 length: 16
D gene: TRBD2
clone size: NA
CDR3 protein: CATSEYSGSGQETQYF
CDR3 DNA: TGTGCCACCAGTGAATATAGCGGGAGTGGGCAAGAGACCCAGTACTTC

V gene: TRBV7-9
J gene: TRBJ2-1
CDR3 length: 14
D gene: TRBD2
clone size: NA
CDR3 protein: CASTLAGVIDEQFF
CDR3 DNA: TGTGCCAGTACTTTAGCGGGAGTCATCGATGAGCAGTTCTTC

V gene: TRBV19
J gene: TRBJ1-5
CDR3 length: 16
D gene: TRBD1
clone size: NA
CDR3 protein: CASSTGPTGGNQPQHF
CDR3 DNA: TGTGCCAGTAGTACCGGACCGACAGGGGGCAATCAGCCCCAGCATTTT

V gene: TRBV20-1
J gene: TRBJ1-1
CDR3 length: 17
D gene: TRBD1
clone size: NA
CDR3 protein: CSASMRDRAHTSTEAFF
CDR3 DNA: TGCAGTGCTAGTATGCGGGACAGGGCCCACACGAGCACTGAAGCTTTCTTT

V gene: TRBV6-2/TRBV6-3
J gene: TRBJ1-5
CDR3 length: 13
D gene: NA
clone size: NA
CDR3 protein: CASSYSSVQPQHF
CDR3 DNA: TGTGCCAGCAGTTACTCGAGTGTTCAGCCCCAGCATTTT

V gene: TRBV7-2
J gene: TRBJ2-7
CDR3 length: 15
D gene: NA
clone size: NA
CDR3 protein: CASSSPGTRYYEQYF
CDR3 DNA: TGTGCCAGCAGTAGCCCCGGGACTCGTTACTACGAGCAGTACTTC

V gene: TRBV7-9
J gene: TRBJ1-4
CDR3 length: 14
D gene: NA
clone size: NA
CDR3 protein: CASSGEGRREKLFF
CDR3 DNA: TGTGCCAGCAGCGGGGAGGGGCGGCGCGAAAAACTGTTTTTT

V gene: TRBV5-1
J gene: TRBJ2-1
CDR3 length: 13
D gene: TRBD1
clone size: NA
CDR3 protein: CASSFTGVNEQFF
CDR3 DNA: TGCGCCAGCAGCTTCACAGGGGTAAATGAGCAGTTCTTC

V gene: TRBV30
J gene: TRBJ1-4
CDR3 length: 13
D gene: TRBD1
clone size: NA
CDR3 protein: CAWEKTGNEKLFF
CDR3 DNA: TGTGCCTGGGAAAAGACAGGGAACGAAAAACTGTTTTTT

V gene: TRBV9
J gene: TRBJ2-7
CDR3 length: 15
D gene: TRBD2
clone size: NA
CDR3 protein: CASSPSAGGWDEQYF
CDR3 DNA: TGTGCCAGCAGCCCTTCGGCGGGGGGTTGGGACGAGCAGTACTTC

V gene: TRBV19
J gene: TRBJ2-3
CDR3 length: 12
D gene: NA
clone size: once
CDR3 protein: CASRRGQDTQYF
CDR3 DNA: TGTGCCAGTAGGAGAGGACAGGATACGCAGTATTTT

V gene: TRBV4-1
J gene: TRBJ2-3
CDR3 length: 17
D gene: NA
clone size: NA
CDR3 protein: CASSQETRTQYTDTQYF
CDR3 DNA: TGCGCCAGCAGCCAAGAGACGAGGACACAGTACACAGATACGCAGTATTTT

V gene: TRBV30
J gene: TRBJ1-4
CDR3 length: 13
D gene: NA
clone size: NA
CDR3 protein: CAWSVQGGEKLFF
CDR3 DNA: TGTGCCTGGAGTGTACAGGGCGGTGAAAAACTGTTTTTT

V gene: TRBV19
J gene: TRBJ2-2
CDR3 length: 16
D gene: TRBD2
clone size: few
CDR3 protein: CASSMGLAGATGELFF
CDR3 DNA: TGTGCCAGTAGTATGGGGCTAGCGGGAGCCACCGGGGAGCTGTTTTTT

V gene: TRBV9
J gene: TRBJ1-2
CDR3 length: 13
D gene: TRBD1
clone size: NA
CDR3 protein: CASSDRDSLSYTF
CDR3 DNA: TGTGCCAGCAGCGACCGGGACAGCCTGAGCTACACCTTC

V gene: TRBV5-5
J gene: TRBJ1-3
CDR3 length: 16
D gene: NA
clone size: NA
CDR3 protein: CASSLLRSYSGNTIYF
CDR3 DNA: TGTGCCAGCAGCTTGCTCAGATCATACTCTGGAAACACCATATATTTT

V gene: TRBV11-2
J gene: TRBJ1-4
CDR3 length: 15
D gene: TRBD1
clone size: NA
CDR3 protein: CASSFSGTGNEKLFF
CDR3 DNA: TGTGCCAGCAGCTTTTCGGGGACAGGCAATGAAAAACTGTTTTTT

V gene: TRBV29-1
J gene: TRBJ1-2
CDR3 length: 14
D gene: NA
clone size: NA
CDR3 protein: CSVTLGGTNYGYTF
CDR3 DNA: TGCAGCGTGACCCTGGGGGGGACTAACTATGGCTACACCTTC

V gene: TRBV5-5
J gene: TRBJ2-7
CDR3 length: 16
D gene: NA
clone size: NA
CDR3 protein: CASSLAPQGVSYEQYF
CDR3 DNA: TGTGCCAGCAGCTTGGCTCCACAGGGTGTAAGCTACGAGCAGTACTTC

V gene: TRBV24-1
J gene: TRBJ1-2
CDR3 length: 13
D gene: NA
clone size: once
CDR3 protein: CATSDYRNYGYTF
CDR3 DNA: TGTGCCACCAGTGATTACAGAAACTATGGCTACACCTTC

V gene: TRBV2
J gene: TRBJ1-2
CDR3 length: 15
D gene: TRBD1
clone size: NA
CDR3 protein: CASSQGGQGARGYTF
CDR3 DNA: TGTGCCAGCAGCCAGGGAGGACAGGGGGCGCGCGGCTACACCTTC

V gene: TRBV3-1/TRBV3-2
J gene: TRBJ2-3
CDR3 length: 17
D gene: NA
clone size: NA
CDR3 protein: CASSPSPLRRYADTQYF
CDR3 DNA: TGTGCCAGCAGCCCCAGTCCCCTAAGGAGGTACGCAGATACGCAGTATTTT

V gene: TRBV18
J gene: TRBJ2-7
CDR3 length: 13
D gene: NA
clone size: once
CDR3 protein: CASSPKQSYEQYF
CDR3 DNA: TGTGCCAGCTCACCAAAACAGTCCTACGAGCAGTACTTC

V gene: TRBV9
J gene: TRBJ1-3
CDR3 length: 15
D gene: NA
clone size: NA
CDR3 protein: CASSPQGPSGNTIYF
CDR3 DNA: TGTGCCAGCAGCCCCCAGGGCCCCTCTGGAAACACCATATATTTT

V gene: TRBV6-6
J gene: TRBJ2-7
CDR3 length: 14
D gene: TRBD2
clone size: NA
CDR3 protein: CASSRLADSYEQYF
CDR3 DNA: TGTGCCAGCAGTAGACTAGCGGACTCCTACGAGCAGTACTTC

V gene: TRBV11-3
J gene: TRBJ2-3
CDR3 length: 13
D gene: TRBD2
clone size: NA
CDR3 protein: CASSLNSGDTQYF
CDR3 DNA: TGTGCCAGCAGCTTAAATAGCGGGGATACGCAGTATTTT

V gene: TRBV5-1
J gene: TRBJ2-6
CDR3 length: 16
D gene: TRBD2
clone size: once
CDR3 protein: CASSLAAGGGANVLTF
CDR3 DNA: TGCGCCAGCAGCTTGGCGGCGGGAGGTGGGGCCAACGTCCTGACTTTC

V gene: TRBV7-2
J gene: TRBJ2-5
CDR3 length: 13
D gene: NA
clone size: NA
CDR3 protein: CASSLYRLETQYF
CDR3 DNA: TGTGCCAGCAGCTTATATAGATTAGAGACCCAGTACTTC